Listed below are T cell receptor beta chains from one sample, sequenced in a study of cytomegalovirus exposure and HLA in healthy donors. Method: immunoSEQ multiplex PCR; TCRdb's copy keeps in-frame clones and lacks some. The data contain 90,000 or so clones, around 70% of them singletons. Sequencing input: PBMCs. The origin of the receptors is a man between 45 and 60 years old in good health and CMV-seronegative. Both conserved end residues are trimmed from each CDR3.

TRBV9 ASSPIPLLGQGGFEAF
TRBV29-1 SVEGTSADIQY
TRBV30 AWSVRSGGTDTQY
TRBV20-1 RLTNNYGYT
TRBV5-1 ASSLQPAGETQY
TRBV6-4 ASSEGGQDTDTQY
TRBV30 AWDRGNTIY
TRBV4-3 ASSQDRDRGNTIY
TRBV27 ASSLSQGSYEQY
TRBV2 ASSADKYLGNEQF
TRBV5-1 ASSLVGGADTQY
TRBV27 ASNQRDVPTDTQY
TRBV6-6 ASSSRTSGRGQTQY
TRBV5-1 ASSTGTVSPGELF
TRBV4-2 ASSLTGLATYEQY
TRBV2 ASSESLAGGGDEQY
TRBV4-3 ASSQARTSGGAGELF
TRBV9 ASSTQGAGTEAF
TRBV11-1 ASSLEGLAGPDTQY
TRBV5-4 ASSLDRAAGNTIY
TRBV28 ASSSGTGWTTEAF
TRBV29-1 SVRAPGNTIY
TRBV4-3 ASSPAGVYNEQF
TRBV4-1 ASSPGTGGEANVLT
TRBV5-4 ASSATSGIEETQY
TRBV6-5 ASSHGLAGAKTQY
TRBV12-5 ASGLVRGAGGNTIY
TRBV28 ASSTGTGVETQY
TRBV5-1 ASSLAGQGGETQY
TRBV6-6 ASSYEGGPADTQY
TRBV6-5 ASTFDRRSTDTQY
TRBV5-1 ASSSLAGGYEQF
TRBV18 ASSPGTDNNEKLF
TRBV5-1 ASSLAPDRFYNEQF
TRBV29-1 SVSGTPNTEAF
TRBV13 ASSLFGLAGAIADTQY
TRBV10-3 AISESMSRETQY
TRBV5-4 ASSVRRGLGYEQY
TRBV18 ASSTGTGGNQPQH
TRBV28 ASREGQGQETQY
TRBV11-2 ASSPDSNYGYT
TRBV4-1 ASSRAGEGTQY
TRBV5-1 ASSLANQGGSKEQY
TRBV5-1 ASSLTPGKETQY
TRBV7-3 ASSFTLNTEAF
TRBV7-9 ASNQGATNEKLF
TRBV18 ASRVTQY
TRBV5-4 ASSGDTWGAS
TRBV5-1 ASSPSGLGYAGELF
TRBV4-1 ASSLAGTGGGQPQH
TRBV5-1 ASSLMLAGDYNEQF
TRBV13 ASSPGTAQETQY
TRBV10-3 AISVTGTGNYGYT
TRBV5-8 ASSSGASEPYPQH
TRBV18 ASSPQQVTANTGELF
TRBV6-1 ASVQILAKNIQY